The rows below give T cell receptor beta chains drawn from one sample of a study of blood T cell repertoires in COVID-19. Assay used: immunoSEQ multiplex PCR; TCRdb lists only in-frame clones, some missing. The sample yields around 160,000 clones, under 95% seen once. The sequencing sample was made of peripheral blood. These receptors all stem from a man aged 18 to 30 with acute or convalescent COVID-19. Both conserved end residues are part of each CDR3. Expanded clones are given a class, and other clones once, few, many or no size at all.

once | TRBJ1-2 | TRBV19 | CASSMTANYGYTF
NA | TRBJ2-1 | TRBV7-9 | CASSPPPGTHSYNEQFF
NA | TRBJ1-4 | TRBV24-1 | CATSDSSGSQEKLFF
NA | TRBJ2-1 | TRBV18 | CASSSTGGSYNEQFF
NA | TRBJ2-5 | TRBV19 | CASSINSGMRQETQYF
NA | TRBJ2-2 | TRBV24-1 | CATSDSGATGVLFF
NA | TRBJ2-3 | TRBV7-9 | CASSSPGLATDTQYF
NA | TRBJ1-1 | TRBV27 | CASSRFYPPGQSNTEAFF
NA | TRBJ1-5 | TRBV6-2/TRBV6-3 | CASSKATGGHSNQPQHF
NA | TRBJ1-3 | TRBV18 | CASSPDTNSGNTIYF
NA | TRBJ1-1 | TRBV13 | CASSFTTSNTEAFF
NA | TRBJ1-4 | TRBV7-9 | CASSAGTGKGLFF
NA | TRBJ2-2 | TRBV3-1/TRBV3-2 | CASTLNGGTGELFF
NA | TRBJ2-1 | TRBV6-5 | CASSRLAGGYNEQFF
NA | TRBJ1-1 | TRBV27 | CASSLNPGRYTEAFF
NA | TRBJ2-7 | TRBV21-1 | CASSKSGQSLAYEQYF
NA | TRBJ2-1 | TRBV18 | CASSPLTGGWSEQFF
once | TRBJ1-6 | TRBV7-9 | CASSEYGTQNNSPLHF
once | TRBJ1-2 | TRBV19 | CASSPGQGWNYGYTF
NA | TRBJ1-5 | TRBV3-1/TRBV3-2 | CASSPSSNQPQHF
once | TRBJ2-1 | TRBV20-1 | CSASGLKEQFF
NA | TRBJ1-3 | TRBV6-5 | CASPTTDRVGNTIYF
NA | TRBJ2-3 | TRBV5-1 | CASSSRDTSTDTQYF
NA | TRBJ2-1 | TRBV20-1 | CSAPRDYEQFF